These 12 T cell receptor beta chains originate from one sample sequenced in a study of blood T cell repertoires in COVID-19. Only in-frame clones appear in the TCRdb table, and some are missing; sequencing was by immunoSEQ multiplex PCR. Of tens of thousands of clones listed, about nine tenths are singletons. Sequencing was done on a sample of peripheral blood. The receptors stem from a woman in her 50s with active or convalescent COVID-19.

This clone was detected a few times. This chain links TRBV5-4 with TRBJ2-3; 7 nucleotides line up with TRBD2. J lost 2 bases, V lost 1 base, and 4 bases had no gene match. This CDR3 comprises 15 residues. Germline values: CDR1 SGHNT, CDR2 YYREEE (reference sequence). CDR3 coding DNA: TGTGCCAGCAGCTTGCGCGGGGGTTCCACAGATACGCAGTATTTT. It encodes CASSLRGGSTDTQYF.

This sequence joins TRBV10-2 and TRBJ2-1; 11 nucleotides line up with TRBD2. After removal of 4 bases from V and 4 bases from J, the junction contained 3 bases not matched to a gene. Germline V CDR1 and CDR2: WSHSY, SAAADI. This CDR3 has 15 residues. CDR3 loop: CASSAGTSGYNEQFF. CDR3 coding DNA: TGCGCCAGCAGTGCCGGGACTAGCGGTTACAATGAGCAGTTCTTC.

The rearrangement uses TRBV7-9 and TRBJ1-4, with 10 bases identical to TRBD1. V was clipped by 1 base and J by 4 bases; unmatched bases: 3. The CDR3 covers 16 residues. Germline V gene data show CDR1 as SEHNR and CDR2 as FQNEAQ (reference sequence). CDR3 bases: TGTGCCAGCAGCTTAGGGGACAGGGGTTTTAATGAAAAACTGTTTTTT. This encodes CASSLGDRGFNEKLFF.

The V call is TRBV10-3, the J call TRBJ2-7; unclear D gene. CDR3 length equals 13 residues. The germline V gene has CDR1 ENHRY and CDR2 SYGVKD. V was trimmed by 8 bases and J by 0 bases, leaving 11 bases between them. The CDR3 reads CAIAELTSYEQYF. In nucleotides, the CDR3 is TGTGCCATCGCGGAACTAACCTCCTACGAGCAGTACTTC.

This chain links TRBV7-6 with TRBJ2-7; 9 bases are a match to TRBD2. V shed 0 bases, J shed 5 bases, and the junction held 5 bases outside the gene matches. Per the germline V gene, CDR1 is SGHVS and CDR2 is FNYEAQ. The length of the CDR3 is 15 residues. CDR3 loop: CASSLAGTSFDEQYF. The CDR3 bases are TGTGCCAGCAGCTTAGCCGGGACTAGCTTTGACGAGCAGTACTTC.

The rearrangement joins TRBV9 to TRBJ1-3; no firm D call. CDR3 size: 14 residues. Per the germline V gene, CDR1 is SGDLS and CDR2 is YYNGEE. Deletions cut 0 bases from V and 2 bases from J, with 6 bases between. This CDR3 reads CASSVGRAGNTIYF. DNA of the CDR3: TGTGCCAGCAGCGTAGGGAGGGCTGGAAACACCATATATTTT.

This clone appeared a few times. The rearrangement joins TRBV29-1 to TRBJ1-1; 7 nucleotides line up with TRBD1. CDR3 length equals 13 residues. V lost 5 bases and J lost 3; bases outside the gene matches: 6. Per the germline V gene, CDR1 is SQVTM and CDR2 is ANQGSEA. In DNA, the CDR3 is TGCAGCGTTAGTCGACAGGGATACACTGAAGCTTTCTTT. Protein sequence: CSVSRQGYTEAFF.

The rearrangement joins TRBV7-9 to TRBJ2-4, with D unclear. This CDR3 has 13 amino acids. Trimming took 1 base from V and 5 from J, leaving 6 bases between them. From germline, CDR1 is SEHNR and CDR2 FQNEAQ (reference sequence). CDR3 DNA: TGTGCCAGCAGCTTAGGCCGGGAAAACATTCAGTACTTC. Residues: CASSLGRENIQYF.

CDR3 sequence (DNA): TGTGCCTGGAGTGTACACCAGGCCTACGAGCAGTACTTC. It translates to CAWSVHQAYEQYF. The chain couples TRBV30 to TRBJ2-7, with D unclear. In germline, CDR1 is GTSNPN, CDR2 SVGIG (reference sequence). The CDR3 totals 13 residues. Trimming left V 0 bases short and J 2 bases short, with 8 bases between. The full variable domain, rest sourced from reference TRBV30 and TRBJ2-7, is SQTIHQWPATLVQPVGSPLSLECTVEGTSNPNLYWYRQAAGRGLQLLFYSVGIGQISSEVPQNLSASRPQDRQFILSSKKLLLSDSGFYLCAWSVHQAYEQYFGPGTRLTVT.

The CDR3, as DNA: TGTGCCAGCAGTGAATCAGGGAATGGTCAGCCCCAGCATTTT. This translates into CASSESGNGQPQHF. The chain couples TRBV25-1 to TRBJ1-5, with a weak D call TRBD1 (5 bases). Between the trimmed V and J ends, which lost 1 base and 6 bases, there was a span of 10 bases. Germline assignment: CDR1 MGHDK and CDR2 SYGVNS. This CDR3 has 14 residues.

This clone has just one count. The chain is built from TRBV28 and TRBJ1-1; the D is unclear. The V gene lost 3 bases and the J gene lost 3 bases, with 14 bases spanning the gap. Per germline, CDR1 MDHEN and CDR2 SYDVKM. This CDR3 is built from 15 residues. Written as DNA, the CDR3 is TGTGCCAGCAGTTTTTCAGCGGGGATGGACACTGAAGCTTTCTTT. The encoded protein is CASSFSAGMDTEAFF.

This clone was counted a few times. The J gene is TRBJ2-1, the V gene TRBV30; 8 nucleotides align to TRBD2. The V gene end was trimmed by 5 bases and the J gene end by 2 bases; junction bases not matched to a gene: 5. This CDR3 is 14 amino acids long. Germline V gene sequence: CDR1 GTSNPN, CDR2 SVGIG (reference sequence). In DNA form, the CDR3 reads TGTGCCTGGGACGCGGGGGGAACCTACAATGAGCAGTTCTTC. Its protein is CAWDAGGTYNEQFF.